The T cell receptor (beta chain) under discussion was sequenced for a study of blood T cells in healthy people across ages. This clonotype was seen at least ten times. A sample-barcoded 5' primer and a J-beta primer mix were used in a second PCR of about 7 to 12 cycles. Using its own MiXCR run on the 5' RACE reads, TCRdb lists one record per CDR3 protein. The sample holds some 790,000 distinct CDR3 sequences, 29% seen once. This CDR3 comprises 12 residues. Germline V gene sequence: CDR1 ENHRY, CDR2 SYGVKD. V shed 6 bases and J shed 0 bases, with 4 bases lying between them. The gene calls are TRBV10-3 and TRBJ2-3, with unresolved D. This receptor was obtained from a woman of 80 years or more in good health. Sequencing was carried out using blood. The CDR3 DNA sequence: TGTGCCATCAGGGACAGCACAGATACGCAGTATTTT. This gives the protein CAIRDSTDTQYF.